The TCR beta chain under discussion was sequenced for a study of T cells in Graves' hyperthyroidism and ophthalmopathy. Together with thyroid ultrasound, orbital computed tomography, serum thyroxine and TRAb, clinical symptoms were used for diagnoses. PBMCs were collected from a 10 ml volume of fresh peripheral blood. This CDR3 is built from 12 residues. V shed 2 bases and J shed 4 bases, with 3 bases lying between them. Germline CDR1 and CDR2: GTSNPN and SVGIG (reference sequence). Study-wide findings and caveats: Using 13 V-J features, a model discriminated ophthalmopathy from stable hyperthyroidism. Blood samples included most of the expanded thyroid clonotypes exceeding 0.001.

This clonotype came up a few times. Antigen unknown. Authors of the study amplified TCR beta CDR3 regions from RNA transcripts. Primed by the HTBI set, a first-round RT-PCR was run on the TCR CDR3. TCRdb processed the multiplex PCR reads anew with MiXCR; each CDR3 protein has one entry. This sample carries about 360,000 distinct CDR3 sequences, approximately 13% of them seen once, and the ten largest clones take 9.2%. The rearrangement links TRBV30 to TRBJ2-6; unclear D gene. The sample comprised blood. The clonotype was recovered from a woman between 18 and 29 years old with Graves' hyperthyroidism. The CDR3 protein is CAWSSGANVLTF. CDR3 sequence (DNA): TGTGCCTGGAGTTCCGGGGCCAACGTCCTGACTTTC.